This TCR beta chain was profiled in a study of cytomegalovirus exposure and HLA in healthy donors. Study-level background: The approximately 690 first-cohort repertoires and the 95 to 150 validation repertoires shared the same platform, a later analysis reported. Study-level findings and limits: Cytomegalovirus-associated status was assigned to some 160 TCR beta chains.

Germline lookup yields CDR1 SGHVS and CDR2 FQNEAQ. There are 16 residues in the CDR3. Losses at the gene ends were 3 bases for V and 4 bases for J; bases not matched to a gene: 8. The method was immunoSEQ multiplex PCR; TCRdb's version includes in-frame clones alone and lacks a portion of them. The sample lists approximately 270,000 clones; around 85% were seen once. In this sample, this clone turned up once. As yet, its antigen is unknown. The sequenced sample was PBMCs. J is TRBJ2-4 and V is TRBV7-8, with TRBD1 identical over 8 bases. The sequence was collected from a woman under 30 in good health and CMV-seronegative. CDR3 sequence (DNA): TGTGCCAGCAGCTTCCCAGGGGGCAGGGGAAAAAACATTCAGTACTTC. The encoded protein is CASSFPGGRGKNIQYF.